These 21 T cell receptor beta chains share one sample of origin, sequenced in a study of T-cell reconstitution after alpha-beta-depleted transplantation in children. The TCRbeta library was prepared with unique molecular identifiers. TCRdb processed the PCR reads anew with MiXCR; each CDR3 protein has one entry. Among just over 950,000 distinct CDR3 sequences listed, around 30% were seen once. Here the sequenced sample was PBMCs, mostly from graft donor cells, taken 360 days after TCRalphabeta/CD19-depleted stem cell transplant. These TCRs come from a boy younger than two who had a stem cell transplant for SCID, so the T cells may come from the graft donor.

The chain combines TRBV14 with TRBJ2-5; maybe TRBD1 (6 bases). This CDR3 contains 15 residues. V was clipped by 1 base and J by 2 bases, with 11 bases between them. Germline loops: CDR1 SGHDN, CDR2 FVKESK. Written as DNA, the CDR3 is TGTGCCAGCAGCCAAGTCCGGACAGCGCAAGAGACCCAGTACTTC. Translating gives CASSQVRTAQETQYF. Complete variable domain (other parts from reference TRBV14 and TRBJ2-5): EAGVTQFPSHSVIEKGQTVTLRCDPISGHDNLYWYRRVMGKEIKFLLHFVKESKQDESGMPNNRFLAERTGGTYSTLKVQPAELEDSGVYFCASSQVRTAQETQYFGPGTRLLVL.

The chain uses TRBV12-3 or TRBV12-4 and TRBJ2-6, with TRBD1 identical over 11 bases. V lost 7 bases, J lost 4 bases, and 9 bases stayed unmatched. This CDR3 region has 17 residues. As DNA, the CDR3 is TGTGCCAGCACCCCGGACAGGGGGCGAGGGGGGGCCAACGTCCTGACTTTC. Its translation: CASTPDRGRGGANVLTF.

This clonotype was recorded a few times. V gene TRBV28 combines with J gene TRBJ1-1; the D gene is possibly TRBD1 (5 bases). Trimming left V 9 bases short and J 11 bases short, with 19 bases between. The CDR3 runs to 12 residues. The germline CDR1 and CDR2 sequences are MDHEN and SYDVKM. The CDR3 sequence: CASRATGGEAFF. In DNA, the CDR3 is TGTGCCAGTAGAGCGACGGGGGGGGAGGCTTTCTTT. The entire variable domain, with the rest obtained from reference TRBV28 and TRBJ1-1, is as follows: DVKVTQSSRYLVKRTGEKVFLECVQDMDHENMFWYRQDPGLGLRLIYFSYDVKMKEKGDIPEGYSVSREKKERFSLILESASTNQTSMYLCASRATGGEAFFGQGTRLTVV.

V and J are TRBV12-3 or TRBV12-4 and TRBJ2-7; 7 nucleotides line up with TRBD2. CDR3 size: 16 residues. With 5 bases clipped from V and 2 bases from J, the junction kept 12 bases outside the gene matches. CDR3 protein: CASSPRTSPFPYEQYF. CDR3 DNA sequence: TGTGCCAGCAGTCCTCGGACTAGTCCGTTCCCCTACGAGCAGTACTTC.

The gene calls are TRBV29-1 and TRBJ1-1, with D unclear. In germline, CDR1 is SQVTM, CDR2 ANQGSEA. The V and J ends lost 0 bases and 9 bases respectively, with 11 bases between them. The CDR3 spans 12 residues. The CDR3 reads CSVEDLPSKAFF. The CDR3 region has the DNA TGCAGCGTTGAAGATCTTCCATCTAAAGCTTTCTTT.

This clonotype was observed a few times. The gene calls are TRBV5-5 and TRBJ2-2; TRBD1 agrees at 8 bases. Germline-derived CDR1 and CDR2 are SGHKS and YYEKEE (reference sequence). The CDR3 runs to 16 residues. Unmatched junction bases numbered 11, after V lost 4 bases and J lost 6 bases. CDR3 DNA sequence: TGTGCCAGCAGCCAGGGACAGGTGAAGTCCTCCGGGGAGCTGTTTTTT. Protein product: CASSQGQVKSSGELFF.

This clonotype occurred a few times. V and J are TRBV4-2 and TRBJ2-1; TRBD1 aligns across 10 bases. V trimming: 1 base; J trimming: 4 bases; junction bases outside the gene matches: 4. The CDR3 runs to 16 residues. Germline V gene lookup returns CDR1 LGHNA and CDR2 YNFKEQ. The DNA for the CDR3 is TGTGCCAGCAGCCAAGGACAGGGGGCTCAGTACAATGAGCAGTTCTTC. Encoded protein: CASSQGQGAQYNEQFF.

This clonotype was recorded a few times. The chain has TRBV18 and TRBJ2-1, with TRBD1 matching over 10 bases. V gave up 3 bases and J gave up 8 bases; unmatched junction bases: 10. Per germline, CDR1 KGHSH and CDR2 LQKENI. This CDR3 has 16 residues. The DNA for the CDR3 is TGTGCCAGCTCACCCGGAAACGGACAGGGGGGCGATGAGCAGTTCTTC. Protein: CASSPGNGQGGDEQFF.

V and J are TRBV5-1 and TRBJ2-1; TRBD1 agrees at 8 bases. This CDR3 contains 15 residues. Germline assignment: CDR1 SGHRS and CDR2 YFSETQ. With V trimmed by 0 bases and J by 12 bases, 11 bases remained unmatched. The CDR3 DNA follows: TGCGCCAGCAGCTTGGGGGGCAGGGAAGGACAGGGGCAGTTCTTC. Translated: CASSLGGREGQGQFF.

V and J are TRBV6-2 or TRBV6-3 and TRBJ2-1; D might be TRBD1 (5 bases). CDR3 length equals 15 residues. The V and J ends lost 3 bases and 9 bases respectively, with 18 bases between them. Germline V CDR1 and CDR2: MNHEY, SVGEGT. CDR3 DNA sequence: TGTGCCAGCAGTTATGTACAGGAGCGTACACTTGAGCAGTTCTTC. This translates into CASSYVQERTLEQFF.

CDR3 loop: CASTVRRDGTEAFF. The CDR3, as DNA: TGTGCCAGCACCGTCCGCAGGGACGGAACTGAAGCTTTCTTT. The genes are TRBV11-2 and TRBJ1-1, with D possibly being TRBD1 (5 bases). Trimming removed 7 bases from V and 5 bases from J, with 17 bases in between. This CDR3 is 14 amino acids long. Per the germline V gene, CDR1 is SGHAT and CDR2 is FQNNGV.

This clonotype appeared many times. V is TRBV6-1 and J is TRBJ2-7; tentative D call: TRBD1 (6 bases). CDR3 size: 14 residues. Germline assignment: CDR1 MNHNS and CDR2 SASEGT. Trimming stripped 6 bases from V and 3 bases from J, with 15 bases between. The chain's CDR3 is CASRMQGSYYEQYF. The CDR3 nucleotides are TGTGCCAGCAGGATGCAGGGGTCTTACTACGAGCAGTACTTC.

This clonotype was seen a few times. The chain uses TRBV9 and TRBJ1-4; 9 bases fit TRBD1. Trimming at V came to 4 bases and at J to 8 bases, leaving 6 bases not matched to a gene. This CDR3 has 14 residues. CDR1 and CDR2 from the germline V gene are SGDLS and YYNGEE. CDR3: CASSPRDREEKLFF. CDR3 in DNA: TGTGCCAGCAGCCCAAGGGACAGGGAAGAAAAACTGTTTTTT. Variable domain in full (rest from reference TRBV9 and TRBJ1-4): DSGVTQTPKHLITATGQRVTLRCSPRSGDLSVYWYQQSLDQGLQFLIQYYNGEERAKGNILERFSAQQFPDLHSELNLSSLELGDSALYFCASSPRDREEKLFFGSGTQLSVL.

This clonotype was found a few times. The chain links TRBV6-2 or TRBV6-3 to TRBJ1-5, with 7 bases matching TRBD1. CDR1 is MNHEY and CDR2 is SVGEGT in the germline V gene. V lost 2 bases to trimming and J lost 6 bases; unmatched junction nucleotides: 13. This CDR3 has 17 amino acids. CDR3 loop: CASSYRLQGPQGQPQHF. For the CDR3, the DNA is TGTGCCAGCAGTTACCGGCTACAGGGGCCCCAAGGTCAGCCCCAGCATTTT.

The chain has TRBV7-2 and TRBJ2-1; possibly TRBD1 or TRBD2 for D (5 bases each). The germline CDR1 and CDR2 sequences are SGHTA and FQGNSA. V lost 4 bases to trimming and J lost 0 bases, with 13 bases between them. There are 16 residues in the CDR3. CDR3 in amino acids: CASSSQWGSSYNEQFF. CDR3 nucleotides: TGTGCCAGCAGCTCTCAATGGGGGTCCTCCTACAATGAGCAGTTCTTC.

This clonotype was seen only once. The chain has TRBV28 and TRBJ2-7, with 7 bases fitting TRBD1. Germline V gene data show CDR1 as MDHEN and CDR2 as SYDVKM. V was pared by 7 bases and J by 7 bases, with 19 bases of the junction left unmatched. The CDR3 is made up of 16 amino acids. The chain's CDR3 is CASIPLLSSTGIEQYF. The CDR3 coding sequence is TGTGCCAGCATCCCTCTCCTATCCTCGACAGGGATTGAGCAGTACTTC.

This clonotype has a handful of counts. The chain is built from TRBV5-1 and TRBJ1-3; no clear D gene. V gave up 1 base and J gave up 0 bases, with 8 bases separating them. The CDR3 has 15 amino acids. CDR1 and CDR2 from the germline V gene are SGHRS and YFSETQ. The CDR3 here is CASSLFVNSGNTIYF. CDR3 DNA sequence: TGCGCCAGCAGCTTGTTCGTGAACTCTGGAAACACCATATATTTT.

Written as DNA, the CDR3 is TGTGCCAGCAGCTTAGGAGGGGGCGCGGAGTACGGGGAGCTGTTTTTT. Residues: CASSLGGGAEYGELFF. The chain has TRBV7-2 and TRBJ2-2; 7 nucleotides match TRBD1. Germline V lookup: CDR1 SGHTA, CDR2 FQGNSA. Trimming took 1 base from V and 7 from J; bases not matched to a gene: 9. The CDR3 totals 16 residues.

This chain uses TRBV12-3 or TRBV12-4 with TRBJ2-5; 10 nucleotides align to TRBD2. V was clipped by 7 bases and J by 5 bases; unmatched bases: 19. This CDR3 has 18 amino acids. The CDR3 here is CASTRGSTKRGGLETQYF. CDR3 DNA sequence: TGTGCCAGCACGCGGGGCTCGACGAAGCGGGGGGGCCTCGAGACCCAGTACTTC.

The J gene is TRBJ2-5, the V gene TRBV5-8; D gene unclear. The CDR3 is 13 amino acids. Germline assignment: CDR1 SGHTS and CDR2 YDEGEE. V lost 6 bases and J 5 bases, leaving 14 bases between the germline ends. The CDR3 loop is CASTIRRRETQYF. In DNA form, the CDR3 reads TGTGCCAGCACCATAAGACGTAGGGAGACCCAGTACTTC. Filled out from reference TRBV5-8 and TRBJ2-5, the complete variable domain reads EAGVTQSPTHLIKTRGQQATLRCSPISGHTSVYWYQQALGLGLQFLLWYDEGEERNRGNFPPRFSGRQFPNYSSELNVNALELEDSALYLCASTIRRRETQYFGPGTRLLVL.

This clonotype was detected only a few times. CDR3 nucleotides: TGTGCCAGCACCTCAAACCGACTAGCGGGGGTGGAGACCCAGTACTTC. Its protein product is CASTSNRLAGVETQYF. The chain carries TRBV6-1 and TRBJ2-5, with TRBD2 identical over 12 bases. V trimming: 7 bases; J trimming: 5 bases; junction bases outside the gene matches: 11. The CDR3 totals 16 residues. Germline loops: CDR1 MNHNS, CDR2 SASEGT.